This TCR beta chain was documented in a study of technical replicates of blood from a handful of donors. Germline assignment: CDR1 SNHLY and CDR2 FYNNEI. CDR3 size: 15 residues. Trimming took 5 bases from V and 3 from J, leaving 16 bases between them. Repertoires were generated with immunoSEQ multiplex PCR, while TCRdb's copy carries only in-frame clones and drops some. The sample lists some 70,000 clones; nearly 98% were seen once. V gene TRBV2 combines with J gene TRBJ1-2; D may be TRBD1 (5 bases). The sample consisted of T cells isolated from PBMCs. This clonotype was sampled from a human donor in good health. CDR3 in amino acids: CASSSEFDSYYGYTF. CDR3 nucleotide sequence: TGTGCCAGCAGTTCGGAATTCGACAGCTACTATGGCTACACCTTC.